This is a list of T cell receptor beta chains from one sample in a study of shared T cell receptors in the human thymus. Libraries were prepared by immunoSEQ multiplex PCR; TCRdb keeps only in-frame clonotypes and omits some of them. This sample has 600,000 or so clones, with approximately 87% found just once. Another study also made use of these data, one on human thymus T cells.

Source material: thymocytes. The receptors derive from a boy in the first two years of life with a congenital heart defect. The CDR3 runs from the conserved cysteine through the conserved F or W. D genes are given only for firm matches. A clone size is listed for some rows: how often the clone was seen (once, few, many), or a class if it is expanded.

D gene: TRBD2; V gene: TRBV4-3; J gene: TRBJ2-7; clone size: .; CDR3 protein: CASSQAPRSGGKNYEQYF; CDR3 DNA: TGCGCCAGCAGCCAAGCTCCCCGGTCGGGGGGTAAAAACTACGAGCAGTACTTC
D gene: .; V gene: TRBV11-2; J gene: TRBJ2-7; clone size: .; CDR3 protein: CASSNPPARNSYEQYF; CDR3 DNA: TGTGCCAGCAGCAACCCCCCAGCCAGGAATTCCTACGAGCAGTACTTC
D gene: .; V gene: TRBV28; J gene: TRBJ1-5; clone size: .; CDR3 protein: CASSPPTTGHPIHQPQHF; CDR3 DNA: TGTGCCAGCAGCCCCCCAACGACAGGCCACCCCATCCATCAGCCCCAGCATTTT
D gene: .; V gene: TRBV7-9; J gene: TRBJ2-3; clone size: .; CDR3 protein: CASSLRIGVRDTQYF; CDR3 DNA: TGTGCCAGCAGCTTAAGAATCGGGGTAAGAGATACGCAGTATTTT
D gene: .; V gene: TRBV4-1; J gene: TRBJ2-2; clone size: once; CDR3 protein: CASSQDPRQGNTGELFF; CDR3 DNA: TGCGCCAGCAGCCAAGATCCCCGGCAGGGTAACACCGGGGAGCTGTTTTTT
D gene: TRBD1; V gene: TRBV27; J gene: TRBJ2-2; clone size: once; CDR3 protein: CASSRESRDRAAGELFF; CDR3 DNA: TGTGCCAGCAGTAGAGAGTCCCGGGACAGGGCAGCCGGGGAGCTGTTTTTT
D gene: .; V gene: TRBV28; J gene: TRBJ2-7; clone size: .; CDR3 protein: CASSLVDDQARAYEQYF; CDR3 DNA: TGTGCCAGCAGTTTAGTGGACGACCAGGCGAGGGCCTACGAGCAGTACTTC
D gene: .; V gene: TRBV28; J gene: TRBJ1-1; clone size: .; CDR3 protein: CASISGTTDTEAFF; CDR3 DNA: TGTGCCAGCATCTCCGGGACAACAGACACTGAAGCTTTCTTT
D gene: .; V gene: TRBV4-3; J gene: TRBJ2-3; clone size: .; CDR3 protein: CASSPLPATDTQYF; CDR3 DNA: TGCGCCAGCAGCCCTCTTCCCGCGACAGATACGCAGTATTTT
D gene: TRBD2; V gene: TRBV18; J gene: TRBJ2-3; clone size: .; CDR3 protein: CASSPFSGGAGDTQYF; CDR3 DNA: TGTGCCAGCTCACCCTTTAGCGGGGGGGCGGGAGATACGCAGTATTTT
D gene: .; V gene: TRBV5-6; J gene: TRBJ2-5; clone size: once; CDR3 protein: CASSPQGRVEETQYF; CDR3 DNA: TGTGCCAGCAGCCCACAGGGAAGGGTTGAAGAGACCCAGTACTTC
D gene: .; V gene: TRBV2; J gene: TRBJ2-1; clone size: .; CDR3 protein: CASAQRGNEQFF; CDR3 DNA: TGTGCCAGCGCGCAACGGGGCAATGAGCAGTTCTTC
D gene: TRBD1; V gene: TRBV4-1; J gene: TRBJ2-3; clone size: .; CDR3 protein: CASSHLPAFPGGWSTDTQYF; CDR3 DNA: TGCGCCAGCAGCCATCTACCCGCGTTCCCAGGGGGATGGAGCACAGATACGCAGTATTTT
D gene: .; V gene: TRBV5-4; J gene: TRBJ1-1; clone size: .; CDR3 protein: CASSLATGRWATEAFF; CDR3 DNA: TGTGCCAGCAGCTTGGCCACGGGGAGGTGGGCCACTGAAGCTTTCTTT
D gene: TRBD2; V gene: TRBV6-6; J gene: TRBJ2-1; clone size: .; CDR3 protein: CASSTSGEGAYNEQFF; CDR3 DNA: TGTGCCAGCAGTACTAGCGGGGAAGGGGCCTACAATGAGCAGTTCTTC
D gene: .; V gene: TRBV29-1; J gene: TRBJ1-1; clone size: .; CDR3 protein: CSVADRTEAFF; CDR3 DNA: TGCAGCGTTGCAGACAGGACTGAAGCTTTCTTT
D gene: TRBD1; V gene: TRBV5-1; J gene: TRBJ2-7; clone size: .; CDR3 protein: CASSRGGQGVIWPAGQYF; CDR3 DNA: TGCGCCAGCAGCCGAGGTGGACAGGGGGTCATCTGGCCCGCGGGGCAGTACTTC